This is a list of T cell receptor beta chains from one sample in a study of blood T cell repertoires in COVID-19. TCRdb's table, derived via immunoSEQ multiplex PCR, lists solely in-frame clones and lacks some. The data hold about 480,000 clones, with 80% to 90% observed a single time. The sample was PBMCs or T cells enriched from blood (not recorded which). These receptors were collected from a woman aged 60 to 75 who had recovered from COVID-19. The CDR3 runs from the conserved cysteine through the conserved F or W. D genes are given only for firm matches. Size values are once, few and many counts, or a class for expanded clones, and some rows have none.

V	D	J	size	CDR3	DNA
TRBV24-1	TRBD1	TRBJ2-1	.	CATSDSGTGDYNEQFF	TGTGCCACCAGTGATTCCGGGACAGGGGATTACAATGAGCAGTTCTTC
TRBV24-1	.	TRBJ2-5	once	CATSDPKTGTQETQYF	TGTGCCACCAGTGACCCTAAGACAGGGACTCAAGAGACCCAGTACTTC
TRBV6-5	TRBD1	TRBJ2-3	.	CASSDLDRASQYF	TGTGCCAGCAGCGATTTAGACAGGGCCTCGCAGTATTTT
TRBV2	TRBD2	TRBJ2-1	.	CASSTSGGAYNEQFF	TGTGCCAGCAGTACGAGCGGGGGGGCGTACAATGAGCAGTTCTTC
TRBV5-1	TRBD1	TRBJ1-6	.	CASSLEGAYNSPLHF	TGCGCCAGCAGCTTGGAGGGGGCTTATAATTCACCCCTCCACTTT
TRBV5-4	.	TRBJ1-1	.	CASSLGGQPETEAFF	TGTGCCAGCAGCCTGGGGGGGCAGCCCGAGACTGAAGCTTTCTTT
TRBV4-1	.	TRBJ1-1	.	CASSQTAENPSLNTEAFF	TGCGCCAGCAGCCAAACGGCCGAAAACCCTAGTTTGAACACTGAAGCTTTCTTT
TRBV29-1	.	TRBJ1-5	.	CSVRQDSNQPQHF	TGCAGCGTCCGACAGGACAGCAATCAGCCCCAGCATTTT
TRBV7-2	.	TRBJ1-5	.	CASSPHRAGNQPQHF	TGTGCCAGCAGCCCACATAGGGCGGGGAATCAGCCCCAGCATTTT
TRBV10-3	.	TRBJ1-6	.	CAISELQNNSPLHF	TGTGCCATCAGTGAATTACAAAATAATTCACCCCTCCACTTT
TRBV7-2	TRBD1	TRBJ2-2	.	CASSTGTGRITGELFF	TGTGCCAGCAGCACCGGGACAGGGAGAATCACCGGGGAGCTGTTTTTT
TRBV9	.	TRBJ2-1	once	CASSVSTTPYNEQFF	TGTGCCAGCAGCGTATCTACCACGCCCTACAATGAGCAGTTCTTC
TRBV2	.	TRBJ1-2	.	CASSEYSGGGYYGYTF	TGTGCCAGCAGTGAATACTCTGGGGGCGGCTACTATGGCTACACCTTC